This is a list of T cell receptor beta chains from one sample in a study of control samples from healthy donors and cancer patients. Assay used: immunoSEQ multiplex PCR; TCRdb lists only in-frame clones, some missing. The repertoire holds approximately 100,000 clones, with roughly 88% as singletons. Input material: blood. These receptor sequences come from a man aged 25-45 years in good health. CDR3s include the opening cysteine and the closing phenylalanine or tryptophan. The D gene is left open where the match is weak. Clone size is given for some rows only: seen once, a few or many times, or a class if the clone is expanded.

CASSPRTSGRVTDTQYF,TGTGCCAGCAGTCCCCGGACTAGCGGGAGGGTCACAGATACGCAGTATTTT,TRBD2,TRBV25-1,.,TRBJ2-3
CASSFGGNTEAFF,TGTGCCAGTAGTTTTGGGGGGAACACTGAAGCTTTCTTT,.,TRBV19,few,TRBJ1-1
CASSFLGQRNQPQHF,TGTGCCAGCAGCTTCCTGGGACAGAGAAATCAGCCCCAGCATTTT,TRBD1,TRBV5-6,.,TRBJ1-5
CASSYSQLTGGVETQYF,TGTGCCAGCAGTTACTCGCAGTTAACAGGGGGCGTAGAGACCCAGTACTTC,TRBD1,TRBV6-2/TRBV6-3,.,TRBJ2-5
CASSLRTGFHEQYF,TGTGCCAGCAGTTTACGGACAGGGTTTCACGAGCAGTACTTC,TRBD1,TRBV28,.,TRBJ2-7
CASSMTQSQTDTQYF,TGTGCCAGTAGTATGACCCAGTCACAAACAGATACGCAGTATTTT,.,TRBV19,.,TRBJ2-3
CASSPTRRDYEQYF,TGTGCCAGCAGTCCAACCCGGAGGGATTACGAGCAGTACTTC,.,TRBV6-2/TRBV6-3,.,TRBJ2-7
CASSLGAGDEQYF,TGCGCCAGCAGCTTGGGGGCAGGGGACGAGCAGTACTTC,.,TRBV5-1,.,TRBJ2-7
CASSLGLAGTDTQYF,TGTGCCAGCAGCTTAGGCCTAGCGGGGACAGATACGCAGTATTTT,TRBD2,TRBV7-7,.,TRBJ2-3
CAWSVRGARRNTEAFF,TGTGCCTGGAGTGTACGGGGGGCCCGGCGGAACACTGAAGCTTTCTTT,.,TRBV30,.,TRBJ1-1
CASSWTENYGYTF,TGTGCCAGCAGTTGGACAGAGAACTATGGCTACACCTTC,.,TRBV2,.,TRBJ1-2
CASSPLTGKGNTIYF,TGCGCCAGCAGCCCATTGACAGGGAAGGGAAACACCATATATTTT,TRBD1,TRBV5-1,few,TRBJ1-3